The 12 T cell receptor beta chains presented below share a single source sample, sequenced in a study of blood T cell repertoires in COVID-19. TCRdb's copy holds only in-frame clones and misses some; the assay was immunoSEQ multiplex PCR. The sample carries 200,000 to 250,000 clones, over 80% recorded once. Sequencing input: PBMCs or T cells enriched from blood (not recorded which). The receptor source for this set is a woman aged 18-29 years who had recovered from COVID-19.

The rearrangement joins TRBV5-5 to TRBJ1-1, with TRBD1 matching 10 bases. V shed 0 bases, J shed 4 bases, and the junction held 12 bases outside the gene matches. The CDR3 contains 18 residues. Germline assignment: CDR1 SGHKS and CDR2 YYEKEE (reference sequence). The CDR3 nucleotides are TGTGCCAGCAGCTTGGTGGGGACAGGGGTAAGAGTCGGCACTGAAGCTTTCTTT. It yields the protein CASSLVGTGVRVGTEAFF. Full variable domain (missing parts from reference TRBV5-5 and TRBJ1-1): DAGVTQSPTHLIKTRGQQVTLRCSPISGHKSVSWYQQVLGQGPQFIFQYYEKEERGRGNFPDRFSARQFPNYSSELNVNALLLGDSALYLCASSLVGTGVRVGTEAFFGQGTRLTVV.

This clone showed up just once. The chain employs TRBV28 and TRBJ1-1; the match to TRBD1 covers 7 bases. CDR1 is MDHEN and CDR2 is SYDVKM in the germline V gene. Trimming at V came to 6 bases and at J to 6 bases, leaving 10 bases not matched to a gene. The CDR3 has 14 residues. In DNA, the CDR3 is TGTGCCAGCAGCTCGCCGGGACAGAAACCTGAAGCTTTCTTT. Residues: CASSSPGQKPEAFF.

The CDR3 DNA follows: TGTGCCAGCAGCGCACTCCCGGAGTGGCATCAGCCCCAGCATTTT. Translation: CASSALPEWHQPQHF. V gene TRBV9 combines with J gene TRBJ1-5; D uncertain. V lost 3 bases, J lost 5 bases, and 15 bases lay in between. CDR1 and CDR2 (germline): SGDLS, YYNGEE. The CDR3 is 15 residues long.

V is TRBV10-1 and J is TRBJ2-5; possible D gene TRBD2, 7 bases. Trimming cost V 4 bases and J 9 bases, with 15 bases left between them. Germline V gives CDR1 WNHNN, CDR2 SYGVQD (reference sequence). This CDR3 is 13 amino acids long. In nucleotides, the CDR3 is TGCGCCAGCAGTGGACACAGGGAGGGGGCCCAGTACTTC. It encodes CASSGHREGAQYF.

The CDR3 nucleotides read TGTGCCAGCAGCGTAGTTTCTCGGAATGAGCAGTTCTTC. The encoded protein is CASSVVSRNEQFF. The V call is TRBV9, the J call TRBJ2-1, with D unresolved. In germline, CDR1 is SGDLS, CDR2 YYNGEE. Deletions cut 0 bases from V and 7 bases from J, with 8 bases between. CDR3 size: 13 residues.

The rearrangement joins TRBV7-3 to TRBJ1-1, with D maybe TRBD1 (5 bases). The germline gives CDR1 SGHTA, CDR2 FQGTGA. The CDR3 is 14 residues long. V was cut by 5 bases and J by 6 bases, with 16 bases left in between. The CDR3 DNA reads as TGTGCCAGCAGCCTACAAGGGGCGAGCCCTGAAGCTTTCTTT. Translated: CASSLQGASPEAFF.

This chain connects TRBV24-1 to TRBJ2-3; possible D gene TRBD1, 5 bases. Deletions cut 0 bases from V and 8 bases from J, with 14 bases between. This CDR3 has 15 residues. Looked up from germline, CDR1 is KGHDR and CDR2 is SFDVKD. As DNA, the CDR3 is TGTGCCACCAGTGATTTGCCCCAGGCCCAGGGTACGCAGTATTTT. It is translated as CATSDLPQAQGTQYF.

V gene TRBV10-3 combines with J gene TRBJ2-1; D might be TRBD2 (5 bases). The CDR3 loop spans 12 amino acids. The germline CDR1 and CDR2 sequences are ENHRY and SYGVKD. Deletions cut 10 bases from V and 5 bases from J, with 12 bases between. Here the CDR3 reads CATSSGNNEQFF. CDR3 DNA: TGTGCCACCAGCAGCGGAAACAATGAGCAGTTCTTC.

This clone was counted once. The genes are TRBV12-5 and TRBJ2-7; 10 bases match TRBD1. This CDR3 has 13 residues. Germline-derived CDR1 and CDR2 are LGHNT and FRNRAP. The V and J ends lost 6 bases and 4 bases, in that order; junction bases with no gene match: 3. The DNA for the CDR3 is TGTGCTAGTGGAAGGACAGGGGGTTACGAGCAGTACTTC. This codes for CASGRTGGYEQYF.

This clone was counted a single time. V usage is TRBV9 and J usage is TRBJ1-2, with 7 bases aligning to TRBD1. The CDR3 covers 13 residues. CDR1 is SGDLS, CDR2 YYNGEE, per germline. Trimming cost V 3 bases and J 8 bases; bases outside gene matches: 7. As DNA, the CDR3 is TGTGCCAGCAGCGAACAGGGGTCAGGCGGCTACACCTTC. It is translated as CASSEQGSGGYTF.

This chain joins TRBV28 and TRBJ1-2; 8 bases map to TRBD1. Germline V CDR1 and CDR2: MDHEN, SYDVKM. This CDR3 contains 12 residues. V lost 7 bases and J lost 5; bases outside the gene matches: 3. This CDR3 reads CASTDRGYGYTF. The CDR3 DNA follows: TGTGCCAGCACTGACAGGGGATATGGCTACACCTTC.

This clone appeared once. This chain uses TRBV18 with TRBJ1-1; tentatively, D is TRBD1 (5 bases). The CDR3 is made up of 14 amino acids. V shed 3 bases and J shed 4 bases, with 12 bases lying between them. CDR1 KGHSH and CDR2 LQKENI come from the germline V gene. The CDR3 nucleotides are TGTGCCAGCTCACCTCCAGGGATGGGCACTGAAGCTTTCTTT. This sequence encodes CASSPPGMGTEAFF.